The source of this T cell receptor beta chain is a study of shared clonotypes between healthy human individuals. General study findings and limits: An effect of sequencing depth on clonotype sharing among donors was expected.

The CDR3 is 14 amino acids. Germline V gene sequence: CDR1 SNHLY, CDR2 FYNNEI. Note on this clone: Its antigen remains unknown. This sequence is one base from a far larger clone and is likely a read error.

Methods used by the authors: ImmunoSEQ output lacked quality scores and full-length reads, limiting matched filtering. Assay used: immunoSEQ multiplex PCR; TCRdb lists only in-frame clones, some missing. V, J and clone size reflect that table, while D and trimming were determined from the DNA. The table lists 470,000 or so clones, over 75% of them singletons. This rearrangement joins TRBV2 to TRBJ2-7, with 8 bases matching TRBD1. The sample was PBMCs. This TCR was sampled from a woman in her forties in good health. Some clones in this sample may be carry-over from other donors' samples. The CDR3 spells CASRRGQVNYKQYF. As DNA, the CDR3 is TGTGCCAGCAGGAGGGGACAGGTTAACTACAAGCAGTACTTC.